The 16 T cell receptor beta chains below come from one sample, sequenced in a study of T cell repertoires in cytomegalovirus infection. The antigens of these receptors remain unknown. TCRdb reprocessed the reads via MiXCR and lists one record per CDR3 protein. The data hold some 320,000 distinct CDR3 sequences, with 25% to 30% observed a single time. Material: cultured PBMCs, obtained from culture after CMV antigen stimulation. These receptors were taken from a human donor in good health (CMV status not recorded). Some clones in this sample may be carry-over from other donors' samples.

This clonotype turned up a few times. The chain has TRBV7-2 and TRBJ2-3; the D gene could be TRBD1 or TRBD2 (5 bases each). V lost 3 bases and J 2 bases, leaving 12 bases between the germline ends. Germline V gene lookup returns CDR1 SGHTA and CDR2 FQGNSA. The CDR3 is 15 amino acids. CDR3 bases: TGTGCCAGCAGCTTTAGGGGAGATTCCACAGATACGCAGTATTTT. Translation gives CASSFRGDSTDTQYF.

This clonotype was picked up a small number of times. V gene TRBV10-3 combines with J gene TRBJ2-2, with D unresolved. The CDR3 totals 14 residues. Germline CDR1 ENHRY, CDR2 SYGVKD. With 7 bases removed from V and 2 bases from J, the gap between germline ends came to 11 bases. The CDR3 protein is CAITRHSNTGELFF. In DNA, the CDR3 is TGTGCCATCACACGCCACTCCAACACCGGGGAGCTGTTTTTT.

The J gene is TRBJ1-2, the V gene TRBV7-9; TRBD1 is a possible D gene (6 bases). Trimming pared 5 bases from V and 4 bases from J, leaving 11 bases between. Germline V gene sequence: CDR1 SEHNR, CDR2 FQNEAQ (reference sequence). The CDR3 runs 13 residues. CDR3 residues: CASSQDSSYGYTF. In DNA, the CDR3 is TGTGCCAGCAGCCAGGACAGCAGCTATGGCTACACCTTC.

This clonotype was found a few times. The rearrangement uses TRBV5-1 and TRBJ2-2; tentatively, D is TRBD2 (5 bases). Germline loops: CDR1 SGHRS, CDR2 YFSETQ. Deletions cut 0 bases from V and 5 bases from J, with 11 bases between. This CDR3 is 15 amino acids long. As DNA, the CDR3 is TGCGCCAGCAGCTTGGCTAGCAGCTTAACCGGGGAGCTGTTTTTT. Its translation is CASSLASSLTGELFF.

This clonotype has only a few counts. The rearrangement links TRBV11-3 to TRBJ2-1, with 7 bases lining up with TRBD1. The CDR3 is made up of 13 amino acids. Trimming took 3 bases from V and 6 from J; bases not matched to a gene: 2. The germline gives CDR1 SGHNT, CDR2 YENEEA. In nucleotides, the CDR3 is TGTGCCAGCAGCTTTTACAGGGGCAATGAGCAGTTCTTC. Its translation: CASSFYRGNEQFF.

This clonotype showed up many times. The CDR3 here is CASSVRSEATDTQYF. As DNA, the CDR3 is TGTGCCAGCAGCGTAAGAAGCGAGGCCACAGATACGCAGTATTTT. J is TRBJ2-3 and V is TRBV7-2; D is ambiguous. The CDR3 extends over 15 amino acids. The V gene lost 5 bases and the J gene lost 2 bases, with 14 bases spanning the gap. Germline V gene sequence: CDR1 SGHTA, CDR2 FQGNSA.

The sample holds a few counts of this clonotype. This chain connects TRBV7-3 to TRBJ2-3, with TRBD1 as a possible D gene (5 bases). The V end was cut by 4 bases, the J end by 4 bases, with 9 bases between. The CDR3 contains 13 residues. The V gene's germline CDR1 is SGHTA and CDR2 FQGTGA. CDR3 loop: CASSSTVSDTQYF. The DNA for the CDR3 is TGTGCCAGCAGCTCGACAGTCTCAGATACGCAGTATTTT. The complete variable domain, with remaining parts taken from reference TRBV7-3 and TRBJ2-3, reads GAGVSQTPSNKVTEKGKYVELRCDPISGHTALYWYRQSLGQGPEFLIYFQGTGAADDSGLPNDRFFAVRPEGSVSTLKIQRTERGDSAVYLCASSSTVSDTQYFGPGTRLTVL.

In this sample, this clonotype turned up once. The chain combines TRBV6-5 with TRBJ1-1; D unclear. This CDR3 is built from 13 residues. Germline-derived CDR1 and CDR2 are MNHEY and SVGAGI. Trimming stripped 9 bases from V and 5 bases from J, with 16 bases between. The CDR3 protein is CASCKLLGTEAFF. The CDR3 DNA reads TGTGCCAGTTGCAAACTACTTGGGACTGAAGCTTTCTTT.

The CDR3 spells CASSNRYEQYF. Here the CDR3 DNA reads TGTGCCAGCAGTAACAGATACGAGCAGTACTTC. The chain employs TRBV6-5 and TRBJ2-7, with D unresolved. V lost 5 bases and J lost 4, with 6 bases in between. Germline loops: CDR1 MNHEY, CDR2 SVGAGI. The CDR3 sequence is 11 residues long.

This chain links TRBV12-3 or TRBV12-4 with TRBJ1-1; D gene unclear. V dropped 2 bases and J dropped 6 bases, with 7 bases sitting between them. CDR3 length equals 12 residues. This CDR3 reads CASSLPGSEAFF. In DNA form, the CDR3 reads TGTGCCAGCAGTTTACCCGGGTCTGAAGCTTTCTTT.

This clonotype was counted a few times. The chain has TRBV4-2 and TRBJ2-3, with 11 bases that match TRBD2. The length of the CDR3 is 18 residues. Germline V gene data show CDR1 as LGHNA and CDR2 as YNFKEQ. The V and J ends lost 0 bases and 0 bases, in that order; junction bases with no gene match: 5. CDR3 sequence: CASSQEMGLADSTDTQYF. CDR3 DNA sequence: TGTGCCAGCAGCCAAGAAATGGGACTAGCGGACAGCACAGATACGCAGTATTTT.

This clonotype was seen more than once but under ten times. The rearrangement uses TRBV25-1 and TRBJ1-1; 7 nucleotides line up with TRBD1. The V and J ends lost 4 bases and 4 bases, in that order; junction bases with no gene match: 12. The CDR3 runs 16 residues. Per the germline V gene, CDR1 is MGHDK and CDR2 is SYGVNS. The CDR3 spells CASSVPGRGLGTEAFF. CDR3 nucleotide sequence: TGTGCCAGCAGTGTTCCCGGTAGGGGGCTGGGCACTGAAGCTTTCTTT.

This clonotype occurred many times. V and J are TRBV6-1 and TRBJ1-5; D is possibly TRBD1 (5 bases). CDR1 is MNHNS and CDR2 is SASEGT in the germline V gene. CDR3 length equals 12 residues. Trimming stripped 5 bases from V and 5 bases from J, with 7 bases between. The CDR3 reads CASSRGDQPQHF. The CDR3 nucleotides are TGTGCCAGCAGTAGAGGGGATCAGCCCCAGCATTTT.

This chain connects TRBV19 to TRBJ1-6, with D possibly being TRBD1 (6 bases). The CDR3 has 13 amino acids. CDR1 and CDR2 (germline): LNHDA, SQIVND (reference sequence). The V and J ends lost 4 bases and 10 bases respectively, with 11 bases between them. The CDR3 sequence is CASSTQGDSPLHF. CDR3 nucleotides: TGTGCCAGTAGTACACAGGGAGACTCACCCCTCCACTTT. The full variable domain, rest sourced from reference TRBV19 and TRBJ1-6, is DGGITQSPKYLFRKEGQNVTLSCEQNLNHDAMYWYRQDPGQGLRLIYYSQIVNDFQKGDIAEGYSVSREKKESFPLTVTSAQKNPTAFYLCASSTQGDSPLHFGNGTRLTVT.

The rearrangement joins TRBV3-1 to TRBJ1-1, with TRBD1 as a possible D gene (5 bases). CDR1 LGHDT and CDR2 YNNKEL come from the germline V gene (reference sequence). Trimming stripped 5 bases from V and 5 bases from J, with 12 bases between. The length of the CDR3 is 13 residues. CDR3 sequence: CASSAGTRTEAFF. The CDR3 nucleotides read TGTGCCAGCAGCGCCGGGACGCGAACTGAAGCTTTCTTT. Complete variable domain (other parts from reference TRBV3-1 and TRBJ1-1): DTAVSQTPKYLVTQMGNDKSIKCEQNLGHDTMYWYKQDSKKFLKIMFSYNNKELIINETVPNRFSPKSPDKAHLNLHINSLELGDSAVYFCASSAGTRTEAFFGQGTRLTVV.

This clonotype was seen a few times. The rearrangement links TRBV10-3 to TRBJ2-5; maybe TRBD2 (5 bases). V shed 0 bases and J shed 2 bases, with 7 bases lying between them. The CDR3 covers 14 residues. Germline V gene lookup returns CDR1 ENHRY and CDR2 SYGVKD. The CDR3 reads CAISESRVQETQYF. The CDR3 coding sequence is TGTGCCATCAGTGAGTCGAGGGTACAAGAGACCCAGTACTTC.